This entry features one T cell receptor (beta chain) sequence. This sample is part of a study of T cells after somatic rescue of genetic block. The assay was immunoSEQ multiplex PCR, and TCRdb's table has in-frame clones only and misses some. The repertoire consists of tens of thousands of clones, with over 80% occurring once and the leading ten covering 1.5% to 2%. Germline CDR1 MNHEY, CDR2 SVGAGI. The CDR3 has 14 amino acids. Trimming shortened V by 6 bases and J by 4 bases, and 12 bases separated the two germline ends. Material for sequencing was peripheral blood mononuclear cells (PBMCs). V and J are TRBV6-5 and TRBJ2-2; D not certain. The receptor was isolated from a woman aged 18-29 years. In nucleotides, the CDR3 is TGTGCCAGCAGCCGACTTGCGGCCACCGGGGAGCTGTTTTTT. Translation gives CASSRLAATGELFF.